Each of the 11 T cell receptor beta chains below was sequenced from the same sample in a study of T cell repertoires in cytomegalovirus infection. From the reads, TCRdb called clonotypes with MiXCR, one entry per CDR3 protein. Of hundreds of thousands of distinct CDR3 sequences in the sample, around a third are singletons; the top ten hold around a sixth. These receptors' antigens are unknown. Material: cultured PBMCs, obtained from culture after CMV antigen stimulation. The receptor source for this set is a human donor in good health (CMV status not recorded). Some clones in this sample may be carry-over from other donors' samples.

As for this clonotype: No conserved phenylalanine or tryptophan ends this CDR3, so it is likely a read error. The limits of the CDR3 on the DNA are not certain, so only TCRdb's listed CDR3 is given. The rearrangement uses TRBV12-5 and TRBJ2-4; no check of the table's D call, TRBD1, against the DNA was made. The CDR3 numbers 11 amino acids, ends counted. From germline, CDR1 is LGHNT and CDR2 FRNRAP. The chain's CDR3 is CASGSPGQGGL.

This clonotype was found a few times. The rearrangement uses TRBV12-5 and TRBJ2-5; D call uncertain. This CDR3 region has 13 residues. Germline CDR1 is LGHNT and CDR2 is FRNRAP. V was clipped by 2 bases and J by 4 bases, with 8 bases between them. The CDR3 region has the DNA TGTGCTAGTGGTTTGACAGTCCCAGAGACCCAGTACTTC. Protein: CASGLTVPETQYF.

V and J are TRBV15 and TRBJ1-1, with 11 bases matching TRBD1. V trimming: 1 base; J trimming: 4 bases; junction bases outside the gene matches: 5. From germline, CDR1 is LNHNV and CDR2 YYDKDF (reference sequence). This CDR3 has 16 residues. The CDR3 DNA reads as TGTGCCACCAGCAGAGGCGGACAGGGGGCGGTCACTGAAGCTTTCTTT. Translated: CATSRGGQGAVTEAFF.

This clonotype was seen a few times. The genes are TRBV7-6 and TRBJ2-5; D not resolved. V lost 5 bases and J 4 bases, leaving 11 bases between the germline ends. The germline V gene encodes CDR1 SGHVS and CDR2 FNYEAQ. This CDR3 is 13 amino acids long. DNA of the CDR3: TGTGCCAGCAGCAAACCAGACGGAGAGACCCAGTACTTC. It codes for CASSKPDGETQYF.

This chain joins TRBV3-1 and TRBJ2-1; D is perhaps TRBD1 (6 bases). V was clipped by 2 bases and J by 13 bases, with 18 bases between them. The CDR3 sequence is 14 residues long. The germline CDR1 and CDR2 sequences are LGHDT and YNNKEL (reference sequence). The CDR3 loop reads CASSQSLVQGRQFF. In nucleotides, the CDR3 is TGTGCCAGCAGCCAAAGCCTGGTGCAGGGGCGCCAGTTCTTC.

This CDR3 reads CASREQGVQETQYF. The CDR3 nucleotides read TGTGCCAGCAGGGAACAGGGGGTACAAGAGACCCAGTACTTC. This chain joins TRBV6-1 and TRBJ2-5; 8 nucleotides align to TRBD1. CDR1 is MNHNS and CDR2 is SASEGT in the germline V gene. V shed 6 bases, J shed 2 bases, and the junction held 5 bases outside the gene matches. The length of the CDR3 is 14 residues.

The table lists this clonotype with a few counts. The V and J genes are TRBV6-1 and TRBJ2-1, with TRBD2 as a possible D gene (5 bases). The germline gives CDR1 MNHNS, CDR2 SASEGT. This CDR3 spans 13 amino acids. The ends were cut back, 5 bases at V and 6 bases at J, with 11 bases in the middle. CDR3 DNA: TGTGCCAGCAGTTATAGAGAGGGCAATGAGCAGTTCTTC. Amino acid sequence: CASSYREGNEQFF.

V is TRBV6-1 and J is TRBJ2-3; D is unresolved. CDR3 length: 12 amino acids. Germline V gives CDR1 MNHNS, CDR2 SASEGT. V was cut by 7 bases and J by 6 bases, with 11 bases left in between. CDR3 bases: TGTGCCAGCACCACGGTCCGGGATACGCAGTATTTT. This encodes CASTTVRDTQYF.

This clonotype has ten or more counts. The rearrangement links TRBV7-2 to TRBJ1-5; D not resolved. Between the trimmed V and J ends, which lost 2 bases and 4 bases, there was a span of 3 bases. Germline loops: CDR1 SGHTA, CDR2 FQGNSA. The CDR3 sequence is 12 residues long. The CDR3 DNA reads as TGTGCCAGCAGCTTAAAGAATCAGCCCCAGCATTTT. Protein product: CASSLKNQPQHF. Together with reference TRBV7-2 and TRBJ1-5, the CDR3 gives the full variable domain: GAGVSQSPSNKVTEKGKDVELRCDPISGHTALYWYRQSLGQGLEFLIYFQGNSAPDKSGLPSDRFSAERTGGSVSTLTIQRTQQEDSAVYLCASSLKNQPQHFGDGTRLSIL.

This sequence joins TRBV4-3 and TRBJ2-3; no reliable D call. This CDR3 contains 14 residues. The ends were cut back, 4 bases at V and 1 base at J, with 9 bases in the middle. From germline, CDR1 is LGHNA and CDR2 YSLEER. The CDR3 region has the DNA TGCGCCAGCAGCCTGGACGTTCGCACAGATACGCAGTATTTT. It yields the protein CASSLDVRTDTQYF.

The chain has TRBV6-1 and TRBJ2-6; D is ambiguous. Trimming took off 1 base at V and 0 bases at J, with 7 bases between the two ends. The CDR3 has 16 residues. From germline, CDR1 is MNHNS and CDR2 SASEGT. CDR3 nucleotides: TGTGCCAGCAGTGAAGGGACGGGCTCTGGGGCCAACGTCCTGACTTTC. Translating it yields CASSEGTGSGANVLTF.